This T cell receptor (beta chain) was recorded in a study of read filtering for tumor transcriptome and immune sequencing. This library used around 400 ng RNA and molecular barcoded adaptors spanning alpha/delta and beta/gamma chains. From the reads, TCRdb called clonotypes with MiXCR, one entry per CDR3 protein. The table records tens of thousands of distinct CDR3 sequences, roughly a fifth of them present only once. In its sample, this clonotype was seen a few times. Sequenced: a population of CD138-negative cells sorted from bone marrow. This TCR derives from a donor at least 40 years old with multiple myeloma.

As DNA, the CDR3 is TGTGCCAGCACCTCTCATAGAGGTGGCACTGAAGCTTTCTTT. Its translation is CASTSHRGGTEAFF. The chain recombines TRBV12-3 or TRBV12-4 with TRBJ1-1; D gene uncertain. V was cut by 7 bases and J by 4 bases, with 16 bases left in between. There are 14 residues in the CDR3.